The present TCR beta chain was sequenced within a study of shared clonotypes between healthy human individuals. This clone was recorded only once. Its specificity is not known. Authors' data handling: There were no quality scores in the junction-only immunoSEQ sequences, so filtering differed. Profiled with immunoSEQ multiplex PCR; TCRdb holds only in-frame clones, not every one. That table is the source of V, J and clone size, and D and trimming were worked out from the DNA. This sample has hundreds of thousands of clones, with approximately 96% found just once. Terminally differentiated effector memory CD45RA+ cells were excluded from the naive CD8 cells, which were CD45RO-negative and positively selected for CCR7. Recent acute infections and vaccinations were absent in the healthy HIV-negative adult donors. Caucasian adults living in Nashville, Tennessee, provided all samples. Trimming cost V 5 bases and J 5 bases; bases outside gene matches: 7. CDR3 length equals 15 residues. Germline V gives CDR1 SGHVS, CDR2 FNYEAQ.

Study results and caveats: Rarefaction exposed incomplete sorted-subset sequencing despite large depth.

The material sequenced was naive CD8+ T cells sorted from blood. This TCR came from a woman aged 25 to 39 in good health. The genes are TRBV7-6 and TRBJ1-5; 9 nucleotides match TRBD1. The CDR3 nucleotides are TGTGCCAGCAGCCTAGGGACAGGGCTAGATCAGCCCCAGCATTTT. Its protein product is CASSLGTGLDQPQHF.